Below are 6 T cell receptor beta chains sequenced from a single sample in a study of patients and donors after allogeneic stem cell transplantation. TCRdb re-analysed the RT-PCR reads in MiXCR, keeping a single row per CDR3 protein. The table includes 920,000 or so distinct CDR3 sequences, roughly 18% detected once. Specimen: blood, either unsorted or a sorted T cell fraction (not recorded which). The receptor set was obtained from a human donor who was either an allogeneic HSCT recipient or a stem cell or donor lymphocyte infusion donor (not recorded which). It is not recorded whose cells these are; they may come from a transplant donor.

The gene calls are TRBV9 and TRBJ2-7; 7 positions match TRBD1. Unmatched junction bases numbered 4, after V lost 0 bases and J lost 1 base. CDR1 and CDR2 (germline): SGDLS, YYNGEE. The CDR3 has 15 residues. CDR3 sequence: CASSVAGQVSYEQYF. CDR3 coding DNA: TGTGCCAGCAGCGTAGCTGGACAGGTTTCCTACGAGCAGTACTTC.

The V call is TRBV10-3, the J call TRBJ2-7; D gene uncertain. The germline V and J ends were trimmed by 0 bases and 2 bases, with 5 bases remaining between them. CDR1 ENHRY and CDR2 SYGVKD come from the germline V gene. The CDR3 is 13 amino acids. CDR3 in amino acids: CAISESGPYEQYF. In DNA, the CDR3 is TGTGCCATCAGTGAGTCTGGACCCTACGAGCAGTACTTC.

The genes are TRBV19 and TRBJ2-7; no reliable D call. CDR1 LNHDA and CDR2 SQIVND come from the germline V gene (reference sequence). The CDR3 covers 14 residues. Deletions cut 8 bases from V and 6 bases from J, with 20 bases between. The CDR3 DNA is TGTGCCAGTGCTTCTGCCCAAAGTCTCACCGAGCAGTACTTC. It codes for CASASAQSLTEQYF.

This chain uses TRBV24-1 with TRBJ2-7; 7 bases map to TRBD1. Germline CDR1 and CDR2: KGHDR and SFDVKD. V was pared by 3 bases and J by 5 bases, with 6 bases of the junction left unmatched. CDR3 length: 14 residues. CDR3 protein: CATSDTDRADEQYF. The CDR3 region has the DNA TGTGCCACCAGTGATACCGACAGGGCCGACGAGCAGTACTTC.

V is TRBV4-1 and J is TRBJ2-3, with D hard to call. The CDR3 contains 15 residues. Germline V gives CDR1 MGHRA, CDR2 YSYEKL. Trimming shortened V by 1 base and J by 2 bases, and 10 bases separated the two germline ends. CDR3 protein: CASSQVGSITDTQYF. The CDR3, as DNA: TGCGCCAGCAGCCAAGTAGGGTCCATCACAGATACGCAGTATTTT.

V usage is TRBV11-2 and J usage is TRBJ2-6; TRBD1 aligns across 7 bases. This CDR3 has 18 residues. Germline lookup yields CDR1 SGHAT and CDR2 FQNNGV. After removal of 5 bases from V and 0 bases from J, the junction contained 10 bases not matched to a gene. The CDR3 sequence: CASSLIGQVLSGANVLTF. DNA of the CDR3: TGTGCCAGCAGCCTAATCGGACAGGTTCTCTCTGGGGCCAACGTCCTGACTTTC.